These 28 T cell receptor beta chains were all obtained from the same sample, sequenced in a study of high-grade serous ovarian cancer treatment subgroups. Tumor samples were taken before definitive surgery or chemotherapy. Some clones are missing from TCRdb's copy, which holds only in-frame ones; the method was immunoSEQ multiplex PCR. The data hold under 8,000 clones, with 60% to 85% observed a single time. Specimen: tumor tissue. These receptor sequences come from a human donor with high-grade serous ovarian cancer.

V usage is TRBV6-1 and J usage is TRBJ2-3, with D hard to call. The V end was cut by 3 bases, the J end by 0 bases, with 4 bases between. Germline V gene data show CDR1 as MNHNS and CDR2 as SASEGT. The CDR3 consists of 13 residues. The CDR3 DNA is TGTGCCAGCAGTGATGTCAGCACAGATACGCAGTATTTT. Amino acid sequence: CASSDVSTDTQYF.

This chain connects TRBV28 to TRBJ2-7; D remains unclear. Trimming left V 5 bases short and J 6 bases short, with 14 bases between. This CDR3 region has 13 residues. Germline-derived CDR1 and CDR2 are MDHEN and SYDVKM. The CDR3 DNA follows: TGTGCCAGCAGTGAACCCTTGTTGTTCGAGCAGTACTTC. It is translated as CASSEPLLFEQYF.

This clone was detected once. The CDR3 loop is CAWKRENTGELFF. The DNA for the CDR3 is TGTGCCTGGAAGCGGGAGAACACCGGGGAGCTGTTTTTT. The V gene is TRBV30, the J gene TRBJ2-2, with 7 bases lining up with TRBD2. Germline loops: CDR1 GTSNPN, CDR2 SVGIG (reference sequence). This CDR3 is 13 amino acids long. Trimming cost V 4 bases and J 1 base; bases outside gene matches: 0.

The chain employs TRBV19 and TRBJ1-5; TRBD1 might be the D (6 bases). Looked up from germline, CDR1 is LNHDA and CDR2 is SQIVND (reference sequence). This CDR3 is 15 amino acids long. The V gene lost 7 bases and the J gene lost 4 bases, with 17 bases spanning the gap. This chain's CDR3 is CASTEQGNPNQPQHF. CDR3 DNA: TGTGCCAGTACCGAACAGGGAAACCCTAATCAGCCCCAGCATTTT.

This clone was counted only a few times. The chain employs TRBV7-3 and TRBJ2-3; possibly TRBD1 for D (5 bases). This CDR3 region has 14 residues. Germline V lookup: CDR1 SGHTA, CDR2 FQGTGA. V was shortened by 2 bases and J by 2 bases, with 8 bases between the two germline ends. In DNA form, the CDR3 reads TGTGCCAGCAGCTTAGGGGCAGCCACAGATACGCAGTATTTT. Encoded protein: CASSLGAATDTQYF. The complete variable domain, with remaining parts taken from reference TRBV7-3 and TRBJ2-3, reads GAGVSQTPSNKVTEKGKYVELRCDPISGHTALYWYRQSLGQGPEFLIYFQGTGAADDSGLPNDRFFAVRPEGSVSTLKIQRTERGDSAVYLCASSLGAATDTQYFGPGTRLTVL.

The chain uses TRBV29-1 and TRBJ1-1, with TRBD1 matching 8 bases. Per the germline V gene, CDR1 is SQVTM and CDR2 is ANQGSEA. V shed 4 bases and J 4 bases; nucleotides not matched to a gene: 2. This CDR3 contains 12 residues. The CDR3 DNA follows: TGCAGCGTTGTGACAGGGGCCACTGAAGCTTTCTTT. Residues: CSVVTGATEAFF.

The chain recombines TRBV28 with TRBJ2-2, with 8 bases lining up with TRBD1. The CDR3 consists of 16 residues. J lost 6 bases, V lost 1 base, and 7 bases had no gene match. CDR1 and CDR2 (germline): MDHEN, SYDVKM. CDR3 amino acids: CASSLSARGRSGELFF. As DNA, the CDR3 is TGTGCCAGCAGTTTATCCGCCAGGGGGCGCTCCGGGGAGCTGTTTTTT.

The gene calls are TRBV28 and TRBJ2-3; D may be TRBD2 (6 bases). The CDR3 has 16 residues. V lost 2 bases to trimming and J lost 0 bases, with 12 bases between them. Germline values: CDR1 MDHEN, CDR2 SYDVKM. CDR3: CASSLMWGDSTDTQYF. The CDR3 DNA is TGTGCCAGCAGTTTAATGTGGGGGGACAGCACAGATACGCAGTATTTT.

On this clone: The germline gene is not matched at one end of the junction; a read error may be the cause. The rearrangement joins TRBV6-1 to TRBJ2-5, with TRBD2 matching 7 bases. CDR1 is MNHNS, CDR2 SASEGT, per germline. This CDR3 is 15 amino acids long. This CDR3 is CASSEERAGARVLNF. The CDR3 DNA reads TGTGCCAGCAGTGAAGAGAGGGCGGGAGCACGCGTACTAAACTTC.

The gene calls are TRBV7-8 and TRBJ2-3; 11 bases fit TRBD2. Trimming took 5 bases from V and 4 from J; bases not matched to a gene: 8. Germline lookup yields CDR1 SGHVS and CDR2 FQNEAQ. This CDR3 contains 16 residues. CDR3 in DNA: TGTGCCAGCAGCCCCATAGCGGGAGGGCCCGCAGATACGCAGTATTTT. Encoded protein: CASSPIAGGPADTQYF.

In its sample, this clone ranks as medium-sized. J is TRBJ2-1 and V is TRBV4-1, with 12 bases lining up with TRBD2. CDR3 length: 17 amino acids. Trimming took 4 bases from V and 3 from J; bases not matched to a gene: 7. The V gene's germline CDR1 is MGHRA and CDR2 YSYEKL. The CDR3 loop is CASSRTGTSGYYNEQFF. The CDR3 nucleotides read TGCGCCAGCAGCCGGACCGGGACTAGCGGGTACTACAATGAGCAGTTCTTC.

The CDR3 coding sequence is TGTGCCAGCAGTGGTACAGGTTGGAGGGGGGATGAAAAACTGTTTTTT. This gives the protein CASSGTGWRGDEKLFF. The V gene is TRBV2, the J gene TRBJ1-4; weak D call: TRBD1 (6 bases). The CDR3 is 16 residues long. Trimming cost V 4 bases and J 6 bases, with 18 bases left between them. CDR1 is SNHLY, CDR2 FYNNEI, per germline.

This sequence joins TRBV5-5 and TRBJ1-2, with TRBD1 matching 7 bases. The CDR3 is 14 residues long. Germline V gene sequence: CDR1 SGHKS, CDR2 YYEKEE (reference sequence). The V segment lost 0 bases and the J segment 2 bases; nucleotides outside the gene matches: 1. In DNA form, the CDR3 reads TGTGCCAGCAGCTTGGGACAGGGCAACTATGGCTACACCTTC. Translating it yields CASSLGQGNYGYTF.

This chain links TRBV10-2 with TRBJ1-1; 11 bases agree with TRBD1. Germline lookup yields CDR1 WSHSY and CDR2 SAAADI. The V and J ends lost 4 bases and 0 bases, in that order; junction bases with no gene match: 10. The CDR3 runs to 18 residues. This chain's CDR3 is CASSAPSGTGGVNTEAFF. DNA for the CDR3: TGCGCCAGCAGTGCCCCCTCCGGGACAGGGGGTGTGAACACTGAAGCTTTCTTT.

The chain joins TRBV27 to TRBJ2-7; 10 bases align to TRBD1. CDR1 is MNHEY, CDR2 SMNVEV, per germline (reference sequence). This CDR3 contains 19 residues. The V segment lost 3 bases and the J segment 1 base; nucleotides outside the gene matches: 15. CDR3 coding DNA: TGTGCCAGCAGTTTTTCACTCCGGGACAGGGGCCCCCCTTCCTACGAGCAGTACTTC. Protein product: CASSFSLRDRGPPSYEQYF.

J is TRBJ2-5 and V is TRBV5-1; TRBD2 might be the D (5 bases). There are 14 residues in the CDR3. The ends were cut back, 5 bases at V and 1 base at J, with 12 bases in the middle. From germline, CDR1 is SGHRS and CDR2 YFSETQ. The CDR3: CASSPQRIQETQYF. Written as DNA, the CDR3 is TGCGCCAGCAGTCCTCAGCGGATCCAAGAGACCCAGTACTTC.

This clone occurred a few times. The CDR3 here is CASSIGASRNQETQYF. As DNA, the CDR3 is TGTGCCAGTAGTATAGGCGCCAGCCGAAACCAAGAGACCCAGTACTTC. The V gene is TRBV19, the J gene TRBJ2-5, with D unclear. Per the germline V gene, CDR1 is LNHDA and CDR2 is SQIVND (reference sequence). The CDR3 has 16 amino acids. Trimming shortened V by 1 base and J by 0 bases, and 12 bases separated the two germline ends.

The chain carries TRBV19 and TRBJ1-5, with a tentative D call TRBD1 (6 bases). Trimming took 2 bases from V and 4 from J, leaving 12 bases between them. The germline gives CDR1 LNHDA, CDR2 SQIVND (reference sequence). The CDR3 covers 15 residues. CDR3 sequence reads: CASSIPRQENQPQHF. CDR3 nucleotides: TGTGCCAGTAGTATACCCCGACAGGAGAATCAGCCCCAGCATTTT.

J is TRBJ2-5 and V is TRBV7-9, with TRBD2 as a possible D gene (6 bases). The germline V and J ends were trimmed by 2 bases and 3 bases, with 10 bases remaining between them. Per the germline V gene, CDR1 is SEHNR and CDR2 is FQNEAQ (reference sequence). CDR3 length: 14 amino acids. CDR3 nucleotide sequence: TGTGCCAGCAGCTTACTCAGGGAGGAAGAGACCCAGTACTTC. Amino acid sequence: CASSLLREEETQYF.

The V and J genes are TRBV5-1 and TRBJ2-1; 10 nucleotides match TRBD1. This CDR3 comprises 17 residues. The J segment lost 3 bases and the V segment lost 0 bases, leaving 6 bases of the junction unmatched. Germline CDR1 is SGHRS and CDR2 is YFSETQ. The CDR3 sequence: CASSLAGTGDIYNEQFF. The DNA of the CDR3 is TGCGCCAGCAGCTTGGCCGGGACAGGGGACATCTACAATGAGCAGTTCTTC.

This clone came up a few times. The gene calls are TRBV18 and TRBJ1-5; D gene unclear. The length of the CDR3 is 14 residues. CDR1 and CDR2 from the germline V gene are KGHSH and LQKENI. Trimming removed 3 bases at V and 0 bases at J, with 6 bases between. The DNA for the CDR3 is TGTGCCAGCTCACCCGACTATAGCAATCAGCCCCAGCATTTT. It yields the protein CASSPDYSNQPQHF.

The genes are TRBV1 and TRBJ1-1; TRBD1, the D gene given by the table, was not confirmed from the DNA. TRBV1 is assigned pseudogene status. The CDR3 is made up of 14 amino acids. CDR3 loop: CTSRHRSTNTEAFF. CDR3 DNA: TGCACCAGCAGACACAGGTCCACGAACACTGAAGCTTTCTTT.

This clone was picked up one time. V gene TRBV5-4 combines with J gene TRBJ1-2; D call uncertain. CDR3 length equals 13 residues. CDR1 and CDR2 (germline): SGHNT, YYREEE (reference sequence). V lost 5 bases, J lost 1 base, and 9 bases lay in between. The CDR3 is CASSRRVNYGYTF. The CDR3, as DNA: TGTGCCAGCAGTCGCCGGGTTAACTATGGCTACACCTTC.

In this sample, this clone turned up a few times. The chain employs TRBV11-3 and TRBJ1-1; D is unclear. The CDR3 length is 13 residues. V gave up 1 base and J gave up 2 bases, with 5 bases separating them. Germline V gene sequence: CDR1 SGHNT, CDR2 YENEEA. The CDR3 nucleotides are TGTGCCAGCAGCTTAGGTGGTAACACTGAAGCTTTCTTT. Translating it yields CASSLGGNTEAFF.

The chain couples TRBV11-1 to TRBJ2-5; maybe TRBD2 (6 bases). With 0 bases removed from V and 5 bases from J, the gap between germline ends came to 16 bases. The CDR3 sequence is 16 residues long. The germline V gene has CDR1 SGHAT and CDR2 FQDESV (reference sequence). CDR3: CASSLANRGSGETQYF. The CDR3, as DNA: TGTGCCAGCAGCTTAGCGAATCGGGGGTCGGGGGAGACCCAGTACTTC.

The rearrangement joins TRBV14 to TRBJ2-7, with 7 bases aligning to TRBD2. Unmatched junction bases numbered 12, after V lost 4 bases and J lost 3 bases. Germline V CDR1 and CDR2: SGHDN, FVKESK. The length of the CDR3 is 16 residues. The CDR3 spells CASSPIRGGPFYEQYF. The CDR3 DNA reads TGTGCCAGCAGCCCGATTCGGGGAGGGCCCTTCTACGAGCAGTACTTC.

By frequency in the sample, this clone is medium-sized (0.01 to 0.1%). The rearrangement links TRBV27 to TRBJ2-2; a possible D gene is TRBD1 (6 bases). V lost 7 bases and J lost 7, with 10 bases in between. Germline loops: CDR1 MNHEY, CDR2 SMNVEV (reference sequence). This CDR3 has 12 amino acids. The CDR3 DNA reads TGTGCCAGCATGAGGGGGATCGGGGAGCTGTTTTTT. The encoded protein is CASMRGIGELFF.

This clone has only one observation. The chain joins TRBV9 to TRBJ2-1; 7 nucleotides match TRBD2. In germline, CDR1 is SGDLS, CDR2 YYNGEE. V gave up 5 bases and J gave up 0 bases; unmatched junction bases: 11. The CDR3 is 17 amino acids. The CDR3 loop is CASSLWGGGSSYNEQFF. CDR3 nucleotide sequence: TGTGCCAGCAGTCTTTGGGGGGGAGGGAGCTCCTACAATGAGCAGTTCTTC.